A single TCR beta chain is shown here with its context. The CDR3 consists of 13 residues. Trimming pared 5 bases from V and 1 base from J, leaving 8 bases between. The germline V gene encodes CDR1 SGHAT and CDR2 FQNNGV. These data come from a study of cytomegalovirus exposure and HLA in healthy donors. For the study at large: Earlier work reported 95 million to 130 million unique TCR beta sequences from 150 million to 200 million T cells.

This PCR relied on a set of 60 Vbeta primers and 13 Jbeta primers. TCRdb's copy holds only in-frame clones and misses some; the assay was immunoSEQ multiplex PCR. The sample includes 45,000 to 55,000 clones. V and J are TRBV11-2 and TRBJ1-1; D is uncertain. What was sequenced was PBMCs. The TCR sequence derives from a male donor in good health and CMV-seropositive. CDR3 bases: TGTGCCAGCAGCCCCACATGGAACACTGAAGCTTTCTTT. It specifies CASSPTWNTEAFF.